This T cell receptor beta chain was obtained from a study of T cells after yellow fever vaccination. This clonotype appeared many times. The antigen is not known. The length of the CDR3 is 16 residues. The V gene end was trimmed by 1 base and the J gene end by 6 bases; junction bases not matched to a gene: 9. CDR1 is SGHAT and CDR2 is FQDESV in the germline V gene (reference sequence). General study points: On re-exposure, the response was weaker but peaked faster, at day 5 versus 15. Sorted repertoires could include abundant contaminating clonotypes from bulk cells. Relatively few clonotypes were ones that appeared in both CD4 and CD8 compartments.

Universal primer sites and UMIs were introduced during 5'RACE template-switching synthesis of TCR cDNA. TCRdb re-derived calls from the 5' RACE reads in MiXCR, one entry per CDR3 protein. This table holds around 300,000 distinct CDR3 sequences, approximately 4% found once. The clonotype comes from a man aged 18 to 29 who received the YFV17D yellow fever vaccine. V usage is TRBV11-1 and J usage is TRBJ2-4; 7 positions agree with TRBD1. The source material was PBMCs, sampled 5 days after the yellow fever booster vaccination. The CDR3 coding sequence is TGTGCCAGCAGCTTAGACAGGGGTCCCATGGGAAACATTCAGTACTTC. Protein sequence: CASSLDRGPMGNIQYF.